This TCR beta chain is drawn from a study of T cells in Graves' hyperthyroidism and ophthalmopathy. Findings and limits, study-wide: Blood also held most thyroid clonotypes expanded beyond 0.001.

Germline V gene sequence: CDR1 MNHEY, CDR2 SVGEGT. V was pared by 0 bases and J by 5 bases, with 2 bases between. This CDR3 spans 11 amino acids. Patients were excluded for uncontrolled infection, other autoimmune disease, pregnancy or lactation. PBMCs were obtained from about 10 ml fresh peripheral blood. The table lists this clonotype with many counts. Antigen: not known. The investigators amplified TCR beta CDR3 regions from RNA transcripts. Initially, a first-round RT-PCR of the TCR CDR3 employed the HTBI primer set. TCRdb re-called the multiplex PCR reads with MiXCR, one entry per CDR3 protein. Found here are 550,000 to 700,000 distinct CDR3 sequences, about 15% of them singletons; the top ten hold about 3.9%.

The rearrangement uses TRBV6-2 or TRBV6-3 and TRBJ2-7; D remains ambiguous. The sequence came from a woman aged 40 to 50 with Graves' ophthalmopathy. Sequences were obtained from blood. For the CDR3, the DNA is TGTGCCAGCAGTTACTCGAACGAGCAGTACTTC. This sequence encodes CASSYSNEQYF.